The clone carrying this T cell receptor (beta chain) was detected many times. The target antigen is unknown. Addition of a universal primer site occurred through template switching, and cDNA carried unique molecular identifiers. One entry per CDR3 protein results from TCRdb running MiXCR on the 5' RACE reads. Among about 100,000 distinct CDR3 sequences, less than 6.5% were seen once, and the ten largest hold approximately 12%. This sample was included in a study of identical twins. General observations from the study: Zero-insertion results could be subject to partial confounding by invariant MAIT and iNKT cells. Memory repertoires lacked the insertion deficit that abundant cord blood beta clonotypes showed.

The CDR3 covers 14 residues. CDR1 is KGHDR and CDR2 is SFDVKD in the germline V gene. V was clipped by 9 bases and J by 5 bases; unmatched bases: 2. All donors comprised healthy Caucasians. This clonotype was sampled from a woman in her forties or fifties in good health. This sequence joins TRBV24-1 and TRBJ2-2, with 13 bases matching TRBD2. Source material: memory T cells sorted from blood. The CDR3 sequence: CATRTSGSTGELFF. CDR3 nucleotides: TGTGCCACCCGGACTAGCGGGAGTACCGGGGAGCTGTTTTTT.